This T cell receptor (beta chain) was documented in a study of preoperative IRX-2 immunotherapy in early breast cancer. Treatment indicated: preoperative locoregional IRX-2 cytokine immunotherapy. Preoperative locoregional IRX-2 cytokine immunotherapy was tested in the phase Ib source study. Here immunoSEQ multiplex PCR was the method, and the copy in TCRdb shows in-frame clones only, minus some. This sample has about 62,000 clones, with approximately 93% found just once. The CDR3 length is 14 residues. Trimming took off 4 bases at V and 5 bases at J, with 15 bases between the two ends. Germline CDR1 and CDR2: GTSNPN and SVGIG (reference sequence).

The chain carries TRBV30 and TRBJ2-1; the D gene is possibly TRBD2 (6 bases). The sample was acquired from a patient treated with IRX-2 immunotherapy. The clonotype originates from a human donor with breast cancer. CDR3 region: CAWTGRLGDNEQFF. The CDR3 DNA follows: TGTGCCTGGACTGGGAGACTAGGGGACAATGAGCAGTTCTTC.